A selection of T cell receptor beta chains follows, all from one sample in a study of blood T cells in healthy people across ages. One entry per CDR3 protein results from TCRdb running MiXCR on the 5' RACE reads. The sample carries about 1 million distinct CDR3 sequences, roughly a quarter recorded once. This same sample was also taken into another study, of T cells of mothers and their children.

The sample comprised blood. These receptors all come from a girl between 2 and 10 years old in good health. Both conserved end residues are part of each CDR3. Each record gives: V gene, J gene, CDR3 protein.

TRBV2,TRBJ2-5,CASSQEAGGYETQYF
TRBV18,-,CASSPATGAYEQYF
TRBV5-1,TRBJ2-1,CASSQDLTYNEQFF
TRBV24-1,TRBJ1-2,CATSDSNREDGYTF
TRBV6-5,TRBJ1-2,CASSYLREGYGYTF
TRBV7-9,TRBJ1-3,CASSILGSTIYF
TRBV5-1,TRBJ1-1,CASSLAGPGLEGEAFF
TRBV11-2,TRBJ2-7,CASSSHGLSYEQYF
TRBV29-1,TRBJ2-2,CSSNLLNTGELFF
TRBV4-3,TRBJ2-5,CASSQYRGETQYF
TRBV11-2,TRBJ2-7,CASSFFGEQYF
TRBV5-1,TRBJ2-5,CASSLDGGLETQYF
TRBV20-1,TRBJ2-5,CSAMARGTETQYF
TRBV7-9,TRBJ1-2,CASSLGGTGVLVYGYTF
TRBV7-9,TRBJ1-1,CASSWTGSEAFF
TRBV29-1,TRBJ1-2,CSVEEGQGYGYTF
TRBV28,-,CASSLDRATQTYEQYF
TRBV29-1,TRBJ1-2,CSAGQITYGYTF
TRBV19,TRBJ2-7,CASSTRGRIVSNEQYF
TRBV21-1,TRBJ1-1,CASSSRFQTEAFF
TRBV12-3/TRBV12-4,TRBJ1-6,CASSQGRSSPLHF
TRBV6-6,TRBJ1-6,CASMQAYNSPLHF
TRBV5-1,TRBJ1-1,CASSESTGLNTEAFF
TRBV5-1,TRBJ2-5,CASRDDQEETQYF
TRBV20-1,TRBJ2-5,CSAGRANQETQYF
TRBV6-4,TRBJ2-3,CASSEWGSITDTQYF
TRBV13,TRBJ1-6,CASSLLGQGSSPLHF
TRBV4-3,TRBJ2-7,CASSQDSTHEQYF
TRBV7-9,TRBJ2-7,CASSSLGEGYEQYF
TRBV28,TRBJ1-4,CASKIYRGANEKLFF
TRBV7-9,TRBJ2-3,CASSFIHTDTQYF
TRBV19,TRBJ1-2,CASSIPQGAHDGYTF
TRBV29-1,TRBJ2-7,CSVGGGLAGSTYEQYF
TRBV7-2,-,CASSLSRWGGGDEQYF
TRBV27,TRBJ2-7,CASSPSVEVSSYEQYF
TRBV12-3/TRBV12-4,TRBJ2-7,CASSPASGGYEQYF
TRBV7-9,-,CASSPQGRVEQYF